These 25 T cell receptor beta chains share one sample of origin, sequenced in a study of shared clonotypes between healthy human individuals. Repertoires were generated with immunoSEQ multiplex PCR, while TCRdb's copy carries only in-frame clones and drops some. Here the sample spans 470,000 or so clones, 81% being singletons. The sequenced material came from PBMCs. The receptors were sampled from a woman aged 40 to 49 in good health. Some clones in this sample may be carry-over from other donors' samples.

About this clone: It differs at one base from a far larger clone, so likely a read error. Different DNA sequences within this sample yield the same CDR3. The chain links TRBV29-1 to TRBJ2-4; 10 nucleotides match TRBD2. Germline lookup yields CDR1 SQVTM and CDR2 ANQGSEA. This CDR3 has 12 residues. The CDR3 DNA reads TGTAGCGGGGGGAGTGGCAAAAACATTCAGTACTTC. Translation: CSGGSGKNIQYF.

The chain employs TRBV19 and TRBJ2-7; TRBD1 is a possible D gene (6 bases). Germline V lookup: CDR1 LNHDA, CDR2 SQIVND (reference sequence). The V gene lost 4 bases and the J gene lost 1 base, with 8 bases spanning the gap. The CDR3 covers 13 residues. DNA of the CDR3: TGTGCCAGTAGTAAGGACAGATCCTACGAGCAGTACTTC. The encoded protein is CASSKDRSYEQYF.

The rearrangement uses TRBV18 and TRBJ1-1; 9 nucleotides line up with TRBD1. Per germline, CDR1 KGHSH and CDR2 LQKENI. The ends lost 4 bases at V and 11 bases at J; junction bases unmatched: 8. The CDR3 sequence is 13 residues long. In DNA form, the CDR3 reads TGTGCCAGCTCACTAAGGGACAGGGATGTGGCTTTCTTT. Translation: CASSLRDRDVAFF.

This sequence joins TRBV5-1 and TRBJ2-5, with a possible D match to TRBD2 (5 bases). Trimming stripped 5 bases from V and 4 bases from J, with 18 bases between. The CDR3 runs to 15 residues. Per the germline V gene, CDR1 is SGHRS and CDR2 is YFSETQ. The CDR3 loop is CASRSSGFEGETQYF. The DNA of the CDR3 is TGCGCCAGCAGGTCTTCCGGATTTGAGGGAGAGACCCAGTACTTC.

V and J are TRBV7-6 and TRBJ2-5; TRBD1 aligns across 11 bases. Unmatched junction bases numbered 14, after V lost 7 bases and J lost 1 base. The CDR3 is made up of 18 amino acids. Germline CDR1 reads SGHVS; CDR2 reads FNYEAQ. CDR3 bases: TGTGCCAGCACAGGAGCGGGGGACAGGGGGAGCCCCCAAGAGACCCAGTACTTC. Protein product: CASTGAGDRGSPQETQYF.

The chain is built from TRBV19 and TRBJ2-2; either TRBD1 or TRBD2 may supply D (6 bases each). This CDR3 has 16 amino acids. With 3 bases removed from V and 4 bases from J, the gap between germline ends came to 15 bases. CDR1 is LNHDA and CDR2 is SQIVND in the germline V gene (reference sequence). The CDR3 nucleotides are TGTGCCAGTAGTATGGACGGGGGCTATGCCACCGGGGAGCTGTTTTTT. Protein product: CASSMDGGYATGELFF.

This clone has just one count. This sequence is one base from a far larger clone and is likely a read error. Additional DNA sequences in this sample encode the identical CDR3. The V call is TRBV4-1, the J call TRBJ2-7, with D possibly matching TRBD2 (5 bases). Trimming shortened V by 1 base and J by 4 bases, and 14 bases separated the two germline ends. The CDR3 sequence is 15 residues long. Germline V gene sequence: CDR1 MGHRA, CDR2 YSYEKL. DNA for the CDR3: TGCGCCAGCAGCCAAGCGGTCTCCAGGAGGTACGAGCAGTACTTC. Amino acids: CASSQAVSRRYEQYF.

As regards this clone: This likely came from a read error, as a far larger clone is one base away. The same CDR3 arises from other DNA sequences in this sample as well. This chain uses TRBV10-2 with TRBJ1-2; D gene ambiguous. Germline-derived CDR1 and CDR2 are WSHSY and SAAADI. The CDR3 runs 15 residues. The CDR3 here is CASSESTSAPYGYTF. DNA of the CDR3: TGCGCCAGCAGTGAGTCGACCAGCGCCCCTTATGGCTACACATTC.

This clone was seen a few times. The rearrangement uses TRBV27 and TRBJ2-7, with 7 bases aligning to TRBD1. Germline V gene sequence: CDR1 MNHEY, CDR2 SMNVEV (reference sequence). The V and J ends lost 4 bases and 3 bases, in that order; junction bases with no gene match: 6. The CDR3 loop spans 14 amino acids. The CDR3: CASSYGTDNYEQYF. The CDR3 nucleotides are TGTGCCAGCAGTTACGGGACAGATAACTACGAGCAGTACTTC.

The V call is TRBV10-1, the J call TRBJ2-7, with 7 positions matching TRBD2. The CDR3 totals 17 residues. With V trimmed by 1 base and J by 4 bases, 13 bases remained unmatched. CDR1 is WNHNN and CDR2 is SYGVQD in the germline V gene (reference sequence). The CDR3 protein is CASSELTSDTRSYEQYF. CDR3 DNA sequence: TGCGCCAGCAGTGAGTTAACTAGCGACACTCGGTCTTACGAGCAGTACTTC.

This chain links TRBV5-1 with TRBJ2-7; possibly TRBD1 or TRBD2 for D (7 bases each). CDR3 length: 14 residues. Trimming took off 0 bases at V and 6 bases at J, with 13 bases between the two ends. CDR1 is SGHRS and CDR2 is YFSETQ in the germline V gene. The CDR3 loop reads CASSLGQGEGEQYF. In DNA, the CDR3 is TGCGCCAGCAGCTTGGGGCAGGGGGAGGGCGAGCAGTACTTC.

V usage is TRBV28 and J usage is TRBJ1-5; D unclear. The CDR3 extends over 14 amino acids. Trimming cost V 10 bases and J 4 bases, with 17 bases left between them. The germline CDR1 and CDR2 sequences are MDHEN and SYDVKM. The CDR3 coding sequence is TGTGCCACCAAATTTCGGTCTAGTAATCAGCCCCAGCATTTT. It is translated as CATKFRSSNQPQHF.

This CDR3 reads CASSLRDTLTYEQYF. CDR3 DNA: TGTGCCAGCAGTTTACGGGACACATTAACCTACGAGCAGTACTTC. The chain couples TRBV28 to TRBJ2-7; maybe TRBD1 (6 bases). Germline V gene sequence: CDR1 MDHEN, CDR2 SYDVKM. The CDR3 runs 15 residues. The V and J ends lost 2 bases and 2 bases respectively, with 13 bases between them.

This clone was picked up a small number of times. Only one base separates this from a far larger clonotype, so it likely reflects a read error. This chain links TRBV29-1 with TRBJ2-7, with 11 bases fitting TRBD2. Per the germline V gene, CDR1 is SQVTM and CDR2 is ANQGSEA. The CDR3 covers 13 residues. V lost 7 bases, J lost 4 bases, and 6 bases stayed unmatched. The CDR3 coding sequence is TGCAGCGCACTAGCGGGAGCGATTTACGAGCAGTACTTC. Its translation: CSALAGAIYEQYF.

The chain uses TRBV30 and TRBJ1-1, with TRBD1 matching over 11 bases. This CDR3 has 16 residues. Germline V CDR1 and CDR2: GTSNPN, SVGIG (reference sequence). The V segment lost 0 bases and the J segment 7 bases; nucleotides outside the gene matches: 10. The CDR3 loop reads CAWSVGQGARWGEAFF. The CDR3 nucleotides read TGTGCCTGGAGTGTAGGACAGGGGGCGCGATGGGGTGAAGCTTTCTTT. Using reference TRBV30 and TRBJ1-1 for the parts outside the CDR3, the full variable domain is SQTIHQWPATLVQPVGSPLSLECTVEGTSNPNLYWYRQAAGRGLQLLFYSVGIGQISSEVPQNLSASRPQDRQFILSSKKLLLSDSGFYLCAWSVGQGARWGEAFFGQGTRLTVV.

V gene TRBV27 combines with J gene TRBJ1-1; a weak D match, TRBD1 (5 bases). Germline lookup yields CDR1 MNHEY and CDR2 SMNVEV (reference sequence). The V end lost 7 bases, the J end lost 6 bases, and 18 bases lay between the germline ends. This CDR3 spans 14 amino acids. CDR3 in amino acids: CASTPQGGWAEAFF. CDR3 nucleotides: TGTGCCAGCACCCCGCAGGGCGGATGGGCTGAAGCTTTCTTT.

The chain links TRBV11-2 to TRBJ2-3, with 11 bases identical to TRBD2. The germline gives CDR1 SGHAT, CDR2 FQNNGV. The CDR3 has 16 amino acids. J gave up 4 bases and V 1 base, and 4 bases lay outside the gene matches. CDR3 loop: CASSLVSGRAPDTQYF. In DNA form, the CDR3 reads TGTGCCAGCAGCTTAGTTAGCGGGAGGGCCCCAGATACGCAGTATTTT.

The V gene is TRBV18, the J gene TRBJ2-7; TRBD1 matches 7 bases. The V gene's germline CDR1 is KGHSH and CDR2 LQKENI. The CDR3 spans 18 residues. The V segment lost 3 bases and the J segment 6 bases; nucleotides outside the gene matches: 20. CDR3 in amino acids: CASSPRGSSGPLGGEQYF. Written as DNA, the CDR3 is TGTGCCAGCTCACCCAGGGGGTCTAGTGGACCCCTTGGTGGCGAGCAGTACTTC.

This clone has a single count. This is likely an artifact of a read error, given a far larger clone one base away. The rearrangement joins TRBV10-1 to TRBJ2-7, with 9 bases fitting TRBD2. The CDR3 runs 17 residues. Germline V gene sequence: CDR1 WNHNN, CDR2 SYGVQD (reference sequence). CDR3 in DNA: TGCGCCAGCAGTGAAAAACTAGCGGGTACCAGCTCCTACGAGCAGTGCTTC. This codes for CASSEKLAGTSSYEQCF.

A remark on this clone: A much more abundant neighbour one base away suggests this may be a read error. The chain is built from TRBV28 and TRBJ2-1, with 10 nucleotides matching TRBD2. Germline trimming cut 2 bases from V and 7 bases from J; bases unmatched to any gene: 8. Germline V gives CDR1 MDHEN, CDR2 SYDVKM. The CDR3 has 16 amino acids. The CDR3 DNA sequence: TGTGCCAGCAGTTTACACACTAGCGGGAAGACGAATGAGCAGTTCTTC. It translates to CASSLHTSGKTNEQFF.

The V gene is TRBV4-2, the J gene TRBJ2-2; tentatively, D is TRBD2 (5 bases). The CDR3 runs to 14 residues. Trimming removed 0 bases at V and 5 bases at J, with 7 bases between. From germline, CDR1 is LGHNA and CDR2 YNFKEQ. The CDR3 reads CASSQDRRTGELFF. The CDR3 DNA sequence: TGTGCCAGCAGCCAAGATCGGAGGACCGGGGAGCTGTTTTTT.

The genes are TRBV4-2 and TRBJ2-6, with 7 bases lining up with TRBD1. The CDR3 sequence is 17 residues long. CDR1 and CDR2 from the germline V gene are LGHNA and YNFKEQ. V lost 5 bases and J lost 2; bases outside the gene matches: 9. CDR3 nucleotides: TGTGCCAGCAGCGGCTCGACAGGGAGCGCTGGGGCCAACGTCCTGACTTTC. It yields the protein CASSGSTGSAGANVLTF.

This sequence joins TRBV15 and TRBJ2-1, with D tentatively TRBD1 or TRBD2 (6 bases each). Germline V gives CDR1 LNHNV, CDR2 YYDKDF (reference sequence). CDR3 length: 15 residues. The germline V and J ends were trimmed by 1 base and 6 bases, with 13 bases remaining between them. The CDR3 region is CATSRVHGGGNEQFF. In DNA, the CDR3 is TGTGCCACCAGCAGAGTCCACGGAGGGGGCAATGAGCAGTTCTTC.

The chain recombines TRBV5-4 with TRBJ2-5; the D gene is possibly TRBD2 (5 bases). CDR3 length: 13 amino acids. Germline-derived CDR1 and CDR2 are SGHNT and YYREEE (reference sequence). The ends were cut back, 3 bases at V and 4 bases at J, with 10 bases in the middle. The CDR3 coding sequence is TGTGCCAGCAGCTCGGGAAGCAGAGAGACCCAGTACTTC. Amino acid sequence: CASSSGSRETQYF.

The gene calls are TRBV7-3 and TRBJ2-7; D is uncertain. Germline values: CDR1 SGHTA, CDR2 FQGTGA. CDR3 length: 13 residues. The germline V and J ends were trimmed by 2 bases and 6 bases, with 11 bases remaining between them. The CDR3 is CASSLVAPGEQYF. The CDR3 DNA sequence: TGTGCCAGCAGCTTAGTTGCCCCCGGCGAGCAGTACTTC.